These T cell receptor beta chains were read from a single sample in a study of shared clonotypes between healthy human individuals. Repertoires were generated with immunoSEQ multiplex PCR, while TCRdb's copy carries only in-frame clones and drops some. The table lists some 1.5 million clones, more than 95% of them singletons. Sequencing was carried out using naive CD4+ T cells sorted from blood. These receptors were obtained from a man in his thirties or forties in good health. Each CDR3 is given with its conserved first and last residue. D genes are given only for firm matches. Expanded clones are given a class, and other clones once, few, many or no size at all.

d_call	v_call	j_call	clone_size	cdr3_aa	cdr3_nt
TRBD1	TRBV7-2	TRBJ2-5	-	CASSLEYRGWGETQYF	TGTGCCAGCAGCTTAGAGTACAGGGGGTGGGGAGAGACCCAGTACTTC
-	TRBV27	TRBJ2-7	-	CASSLFSGYGGYEQYF	TGTGCCAGCAGTTTATTTTCTGGGTATGGGGGGTACGAGCAGTACTTC
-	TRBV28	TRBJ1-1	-	CASSDIKGLRNTEAFF	TGTGCCAGCAGTGATATTAAGGGGTTAAGGAACACTGAAGCTTTCTTT
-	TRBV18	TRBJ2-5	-	CASSPPFSSQETQYF	TGTGCCAGCTCACCACCGTTTTCTTCCCAAGAGACCCAGTACTTC
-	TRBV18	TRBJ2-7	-	CASVSKVGLTYEQYF	TGTGCCAGCGTCAGTAAGGTGGGTCTAACCTACGAGCAGTACTTC
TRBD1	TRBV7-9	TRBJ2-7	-	CASSLALWDRGSYEQYF	TGTGCCAGCAGCTTAGCGTTATGGGACAGGGGCTCCTACGAGCAGTACTTC
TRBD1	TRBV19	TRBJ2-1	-	CASRDRTGLSEQFF	TGTGCCAGTAGGGATAGGACAGGGTTGAGTGAGCAGTTCTTC
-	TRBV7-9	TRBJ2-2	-	CASSPQGLDTGELFF	TGTGCCAGCAGCCCCCAGGGATTGGACACCGGGGAGCTGTTTTTT
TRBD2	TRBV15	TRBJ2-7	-	CATRGGVTSGRAGEQYF	TGTGCCACCAGGGGGGGGGTGACTAGCGGGAGGGCCGGTGAGCAGTACTTC
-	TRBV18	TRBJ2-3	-	CASSPLGQGRGDTQYF	TGTGCCAGCTCACCACTAGGCCAGGGGCGTGGAGATACGCAGTATTTT
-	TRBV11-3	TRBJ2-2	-	CASSSPATGTNTGELFF	TGTGCCAGCAGCTCCCCGGCGACGGGGACGAACACCGGGGAGCTGTTTTTT
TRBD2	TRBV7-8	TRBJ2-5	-	CASSSGLAGRETQYF	TGTGCCAGCAGCTCCGGACTAGCGGGACGAGAGACCCAGTACTTC
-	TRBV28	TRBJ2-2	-	CASSFRAGTGELFF	TGTGCCAGCAGTTTTAGAGCAGGGACCGGGGAGCTGTTTTTT
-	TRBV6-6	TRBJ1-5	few	CASSGSRGGSNQPQHF	TGTGCCAGCAGTGGGTCCAGGGGCGGTAGCAATCAGCCCCAGCATTTT
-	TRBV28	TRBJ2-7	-	CASLTTNSPYEQYF	TGTGCCAGCCTTACGACCAACTCCCCCTACGAGCAGTACTTC
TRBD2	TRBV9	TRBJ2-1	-	CASSASSGGSYNEQFF	TGTGCCAGCAGCGCATCCTCCGGGGGGTCCTACAATGAGCAGTTCTTC
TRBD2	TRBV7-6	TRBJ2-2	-	CASSLGPRLAGFIGELFF	TGTGCCAGCAGCTTAGGCCCGCGGCTAGCGGGTTTTATCGGGGAGCTGTTTTTT
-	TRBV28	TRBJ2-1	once	CASSPKYNEQFF	TGTGCCAGCAGCCCCAAGTACAATGAGCAGTTCTTC
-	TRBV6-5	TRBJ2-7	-	CASRTNGSPSNEQYF	TGTGCCAGCAGAACAAACGGGAGCCCCAGCAACGAGCAGTACTTC
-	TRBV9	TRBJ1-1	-	CASSVDPITEAFF	TGTGCCAGCAGCGTAGACCCCATCACTGAAGCTTTCTTT
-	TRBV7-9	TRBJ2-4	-	CASSLNKSLAKNIQYF	TGTGCCAGCAGCCTAAATAAGAGCCTAGCCAAAAACATTCAGTACTTC
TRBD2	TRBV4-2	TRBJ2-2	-	CASSPRPGGNTGELFF	TGTGCCAGCAGCCCCCGGCCGGGAGGGAACACCGGGGAGCTGTTTTTT
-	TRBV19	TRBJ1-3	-	CASSPGGEASGNTIYF	TGTGCCAGTAGTCCAGGAGGGGAAGCCTCTGGAAACACCATATATTTT
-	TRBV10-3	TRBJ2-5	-	CAISGISGETQYF	TGTGCCATCAGTGGCATTAGCGGTGAGACCCAGTACTTC